A single sample gave rise to the 31 T cell receptor beta chains below, sequenced in a study of blood T cell repertoires in COVID-19. Sequencing was performed with immunoSEQ multiplex PCR; in TCRdb, only in-frame clones are kept and a portion is missing. The table lists tens of thousands of clones, around 83% of them singletons. The sample taken for sequencing was peripheral blood. The receptors were gathered from a human donor in a cohort sampled during active COVID-19.

This chain joins TRBV6-5 and TRBJ2-1, with TRBD2 as a possible D gene (6 bases). Per the germline V gene, CDR1 is MNHEY and CDR2 is SVGAGI. V was cut by 8 bases and J by 7 bases, with 9 bases left in between. The CDR3 is made up of 11 amino acids. The CDR3 region has the DNA TGTGCCAGCGGGGACTGGAATGAGCAGTTCTTC. It is translated as CASGDWNEQFF.

The chain links TRBV7-3 to TRBJ2-1; D is unclear. The length of the CDR3 is 13 residues. Germline V gene lookup returns CDR1 SGHTA and CDR2 FQGTGA. Between the trimmed V and J ends, which lost 5 bases and 10 bases, there was a span of 15 bases. This chain's CDR3 is CASSLARRAEQFF. Here the CDR3 DNA reads TGTGCCAGCAGCCTCGCGCGGAGAGCGGAGCAGTTCTTC. The full variable domain, with the rest looked up from reference TRBV7-3 and TRBJ2-1, is GAGVSQTPSNKVTEKGKYVELRCDPISGHTALYWYRQSLGQGPEFLIYFQGTGAADDSGLPNDRFFAVRPEGSVSTLKIQRTERGDSAVYLCASSLARRAEQFFGPGTRLTVL.

In this sample, this clone turned up once. The chain recombines TRBV5-1 with TRBJ2-2; 10 bases are a match to TRBD2. Per germline, CDR1 SGHRS and CDR2 YFSETQ. This CDR3 spans 15 amino acids. V shed 3 bases, J shed 5 bases, and the junction held 4 bases outside the gene matches. The CDR3, as DNA: TGCGCCAGCAGCTCACTAGCGGGATCGACCGGGGAGCTGTTTTTT. Protein product: CASSSLAGSTGELFF.

This sequence joins TRBV4-1 and TRBJ1-5, with 9 bases aligning to TRBD1. Germline CDR1 MGHRA, CDR2 YSYEKL. V lost 4 bases to trimming and J lost 0 bases; unmatched junction nucleotides: 4. The CDR3 has 16 residues. The CDR3 DNA reads as TGCGCCAGCAGCCCGGGACAGGGATATAGCAATCAGCCCCAGCATTTT. It translates to CASSPGQGYSNQPQHF.

This chain connects TRBV5-1 to TRBJ2-3; D not resolved. Germline V gene data show CDR1 as SGHRS and CDR2 as YFSETQ. Trimming removed 0 bases at V and 3 bases at J, with 2 bases between. This CDR3 is built from 12 residues. Here the CDR3 reads CASSLATDTQYF. CDR3 in DNA: TGCGCCAGCAGCTTGGCGACAGATACGCAGTATTTT.

This chain joins TRBV4-1 and TRBJ2-7; 13 nucleotides line up with TRBD2. CDR1 and CDR2 (germline): MGHRA, YSYEKL. The CDR3 contains 16 residues. The ends lost 3 bases at V and 3 bases at J; junction bases unmatched: 5. The DNA for the CDR3 is TGCGCCAGCAGCCATAAAACTAGCGGGGGGGACTACGAGCAGTACTTC. It codes for CASSHKTSGGDYEQYF.

This clone has just a few counts. This chain links TRBV7-9 with TRBJ2-1, with 7 positions matching TRBD1. This CDR3 contains 16 residues. The ends lost 2 bases at V and 0 bases at J; junction bases unmatched: 4. Per the germline V gene, CDR1 is SEHNR and CDR2 is FQNEAQ (reference sequence). CDR3: CASSLPTGSSYNEQFF. CDR3 sequence (DNA): TGTGCCAGCAGCTTACCGACAGGGAGCTCCTACAATGAGCAGTTCTTC.

The chain joins TRBV5-4 to TRBJ2-7; D is unclear. Germline V lookup: CDR1 SGHNT, CDR2 YYREEE (reference sequence). Trimming cost V 4 bases and J 5 bases, with 7 bases left between them. This CDR3 comprises 11 residues. CDR3 amino acids: CASSVSNEQYF. The CDR3 bases are TGTGCCAGCAGCGTTAGTAACGAGCAGTACTTC.

The chain couples TRBV10-3 to TRBJ2-5; TRBD2 agrees at 8 bases. Germline loops: CDR1 ENHRY, CDR2 SYGVKD. CDR3 length: 15 residues. V trimming: 2 bases; J trimming: 5 bases; junction bases outside the gene matches: 7. CDR3 sequence reads: CAISEPAGGRETQYF. The CDR3 DNA reads TGTGCCATCAGTGAGCCGGCGGGGGGCAGGGAGACCCAGTACTTC.

The chain combines TRBV11-1 with TRBJ2-5, with TRBD2 as a possible D gene (6 bases). Germline-derived CDR1 and CDR2 are SGHAT and FQDESV (reference sequence). The CDR3 contains 15 residues. The V gene lost 4 bases and the J gene lost 1 base, with 13 bases spanning the gap. The DNA of the CDR3 is TGTGCCAGCAGCTCCACGGGAGCTCGCCAAGAGACCCAGTACTTC. It yields the protein CASSSTGARQETQYF.

This clone was observed once. The V gene is TRBV7-9, the J gene TRBJ2-7, with D perhaps TRBD1 (6 bases). Trimming cost V 2 bases and J 0 bases, with 11 bases left between them. There are 15 residues in the CDR3. Germline lookup yields CDR1 SEHNR and CDR2 FQNEAQ (reference sequence). CDR3 protein: CASSLLETGSYEQYF. The CDR3, as DNA: TGTGCCAGCAGCTTATTGGAGACAGGCTCCTACGAGCAGTACTTC.

The chain has TRBV5-6 and TRBJ1-1; no firm D call. This CDR3 contains 15 residues. CDR1 and CDR2 (germline): SGHDT, YYEEEE. V was shortened by 0 bases and J by 4 bases, with 13 bases between the two germline ends. Here the CDR3 reads CASSLAFGIVTEAFF. The CDR3 region has the DNA TGTGCCAGCAGCTTGGCCTTTGGCATTGTCACTGAAGCTTTCTTT.

V usage is TRBV11-2 and J usage is TRBJ1-1; maybe TRBD1 (6 bases). The CDR3 runs 17 residues. V lost 6 bases and J 0 bases, leaving 20 bases between the germline ends. Germline values: CDR1 SGHAT, CDR2 FQNNGV. CDR3 region: CASSQRPGGTLNTEAFF. Written as DNA, the CDR3 is TGTGCCAGCAGTCAAAGGCCGGGGGGCACCCTGAACACTGAAGCTTTCTTT.

This clone was counted a few times. This sequence joins TRBV19 and TRBJ2-4; TRBD1 is a possible D gene (5 bases). Trimming removed 2 bases at V and 0 bases at J, with 11 bases between. The CDR3 has 16 amino acids. Germline V gives CDR1 LNHDA, CDR2 SQIVND (reference sequence). CDR3 DNA: TGTGCCAGTAGTATATCGACAGACCTAGCCAAAAACATTCAGTACTTC. Translating it yields CASSISTDLAKNIQYF.

Only a few counts were recorded for this clone. The chain links TRBV3-1 (or the pseudogene TRBV3-2) to TRBJ1-1, with a possible D match to TRBD1 (5 bases). The V end was cut by 0 bases, the J end by 4 bases, with 12 bases between. The CDR3 is 15 amino acids. CDR1 LGHDT and CDR2 YNNKEL come from the germline V gene (reference sequence). Here the CDR3 reads CASSQDEGGGTEAFF. CDR3 nucleotides: TGTGCCAGCAGCCAAGATGAGGGCGGGGGCACTGAAGCTTTCTTT.

This chain connects TRBV5-4 to TRBJ1-6; 10 nucleotides match TRBD1. The CDR3 runs to 16 residues. V shed 3 bases and J 7 bases; nucleotides not matched to a gene: 7. Germline V gene sequence: CDR1 SGHNT, CDR2 YYREEE (reference sequence). The CDR3 DNA is TGTGCCAGCAGCTCATCGACAGGGGGCCTGAATTCACCCCTCCACTTT. Translating gives CASSSSTGGLNSPLHF.

This clone was observed a handful of times. The chain uses TRBV28 and TRBJ2-4; 8 bases fit TRBD2. The V and J ends lost 5 bases and 6 bases, in that order; junction bases with no gene match: 3. The length of the CDR3 is 13 residues. Germline-derived CDR1 and CDR2 are MDHEN and SYDVKM. CDR3 nucleotides: TGTGCCAGCAGTGTGGCGGGGGGAAACATTCAGTACTTC. Protein sequence: CASSVAGGNIQYF.

The V and J genes are TRBV6-5 and TRBJ2-7, with TRBD1 matching 10 bases. The germline gives CDR1 MNHEY, CDR2 SVGAGI. The CDR3 covers 15 residues. The ends lost 4 bases at V and 5 bases at J; junction bases unmatched: 8. DNA for the CDR3: TGTGCCAGCAGTTCCCGGGACAGGGGTCCCCACGAGCAGTACTTC. The encoded protein is CASSSRDRGPHEQYF.

This clone was observed a few times. The J gene is TRBJ2-6, the V gene TRBV5-1; tentative D call: TRBD2 (5 bases). The CDR3 is made up of 16 amino acids. Trimming took 3 bases from V and 2 from J, leaving 12 bases between them. Germline V gene data show CDR1 as SGHRS and CDR2 as YFSETQ. CDR3 residues: CASSSKAGPGANVLTF. The DNA of the CDR3 is TGCGCCAGCAGCTCCAAGGCGGGCCCTGGGGCCAACGTCCTGACTTTC. Looking up the rest from reference TRBV5-1 and TRBJ2-6 gives the full variable domain: KAGVTQTPRYLIKTRGQQVTLSCSPISGHRSVSWYQQTPGQGLQFLFEYFSETQRNKGNFPGRFSGRQFSNSRSEMNVSTLELGDSALYLCASSSKAGPGANVLTFGAGSRLTVL.

The V gene is TRBV29-1, the J gene TRBJ2-1; possibly TRBD1 for D (5 bases). Germline assignment: CDR1 SQVTM and CDR2 ANQGSEA. Trimming stripped 4 bases from V and 4 bases from J, with 11 bases between. This CDR3 has 13 amino acids. CDR3 nucleotides: TGCAGCGTTGGACAGTTGGTATACAATGAGCAGTTCTTC. Protein: CSVGQLVYNEQFF.

The chain combines TRBV6-5 with TRBJ1-2, with TRBD1 matching over 7 bases. Germline CDR1 reads MNHEY; CDR2 reads SVGAGI. This CDR3 comprises 14 residues. V shed 1 base, J shed 8 bases, and the junction held 7 bases outside the gene matches. In DNA form, the CDR3 reads TGTGCCAGCAGTTACTTCGACAGGGTCGAAGGCTACACCTTC. This translates into CASSYFDRVEGYTF.

This chain uses TRBV7-9 with TRBJ2-7, with 8 bases that match TRBD2. J was trimmed by 2 bases and V by 5 bases; bases with no gene match: 8. From germline, CDR1 is SEHNR and CDR2 FQNEAQ (reference sequence). The CDR3 spans 15 residues. The CDR3 region is CASSPPAGETYEQYF. The CDR3 bases are TGTGCCAGCAGCCCCCCAGCGGGGGAAACCTACGAGCAGTACTTC.

Only a few counts were recorded for this clone. The rearrangement joins TRBV5-4 to TRBJ1-1, with D possibly matching TRBD1 (5 bases). The CDR3 contains 16 residues. The V end lost 4 bases, the J end lost 5 bases, and 21 bases lay between the germline ends. Germline V CDR1 and CDR2: SGHNT, YYREEE (reference sequence). CDR3 sequence reads: CASSARRRGGRTEAFF. The CDR3, as DNA: TGTGCCAGCAGCGCCCGGAGGCGGGGGGGTCGTACTGAAGCTTTCTTT. Full variable domain (missing parts from reference TRBV5-4 and TRBJ1-1): ETGVTQSPTHLIKTRGQQVTLRCSSQSGHNTVSWYQQALGQGPQFIFQYYREEENGRGNFPPRFSGLQFPNYSSELNVNALELDDSALYLCASSARRRGGRTEAFFGQGTRLTVV.

The chain uses TRBV14 and TRBJ1-1; D is unclear. From germline, CDR1 is SGHDN and CDR2 FVKESK. The V and J ends lost 4 bases and 3 bases respectively, with 12 bases between them. The CDR3 runs to 14 residues. The CDR3 DNA is TGTGCCAGCAGCCCCTCGGTAACTTACACTGAAGCTTTCTTT. It is translated as CASSPSVTYTEAFF.

V is TRBV6-5 and J is TRBJ2-7, with TRBD1 matching over 12 bases. Trimming cost V 6 bases and J 11 bases; bases outside gene matches: 11. Germline V gene lookup returns CDR1 MNHEY and CDR2 SVGAGI. The length of the CDR3 is 14 residues. CDR3 nucleotide sequence: TGTGCCAGCAGGCCGGGACAGGGGGCGCATGTGGAGTACTTC. The encoded protein is CASRPGQGAHVEYF.

This clone was found many times. This sequence joins TRBV19 and TRBJ1-2, with 7 bases aligning to TRBD1. V shed 3 bases and J 4 bases; nucleotides not matched to a gene: 5. This CDR3 comprises 14 residues. The germline V gene encodes CDR1 LNHDA and CDR2 SQIVND (reference sequence). CDR3 bases: TGTGCCAGTAGTATCTTGGCAGGGGGCTATGGCTACACCTTC. It is translated as CASSILAGGYGYTF.

The chain couples TRBV19 to TRBJ1-3; no clear D. Germline CDR1 reads LNHDA; CDR2 reads SQIVND (reference sequence). The V and J ends lost 4 bases and 1 base respectively, with 8 bases between them. This CDR3 has 14 amino acids. The DNA of the CDR3 is TGTGCCAGTAGTACGGGGATTTCTGGAAACACCATATATTTT. Translating it yields CASSTGISGNTIYF.

The chain joins TRBV12-3 or TRBV12-4 to TRBJ1-5, with D hard to call. Trimming took 1 base from V and 7 from J, leaving 8 bases between them. This CDR3 is built from 13 residues. The CDR3 DNA reads TGTGCCAGCAGTTTAGATAGGAGGCAGCCCCAGCATTTT. This gives the protein CASSLDRRQPQHF.

The V and J genes are TRBV18 and TRBJ2-3, with a possible D match to TRBD1 (6 bases). CDR3 length: 11 residues. CDR1 is KGHSH and CDR2 is LQKENI in the germline V gene. V was clipped by 6 bases and J by 9 bases, with 10 bases between them. CDR3 in amino acids: CASSLQGTQYF. The CDR3 DNA reads TGTGCCAGCTCCTTACAGGGCACGCAGTATTTT.

This chain links TRBV5-4 with TRBJ1-1, with 8 nucleotides matching TRBD1. The CDR3 consists of 15 residues. After removal of 2 bases from V and 5 bases from J, the junction contained 8 bases not matched to a gene. From germline, CDR1 is SGHNT and CDR2 YYREEE (reference sequence). The CDR3 bases are TGTGCCAGCAGCTTCGGGCAGGGGGCGAGGACTGAAGCTTTCTTT. It specifies CASSFGQGARTEAFF. Together with reference TRBV5-4 and TRBJ1-1, the CDR3 gives the full variable domain: ETGVTQSPTHLIKTRGQQVTLRCSSQSGHNTVSWYQQALGQGPQFIFQYYREEENGRGNFPPRFSGLQFPNYSSELNVNALELDDSALYLCASSFGQGARTEAFFGQGTRLTVV.

The V call is TRBV5-1, the J call TRBJ1-6; TRBD1 agrees at 9 bases. CDR1 is SGHRS and CDR2 is YFSETQ in the germline V gene. Unmatched junction bases numbered 4, after V lost 0 bases and J lost 0 bases. The CDR3 loop spans 18 amino acids. CDR3 protein: CASSLAGTGLSYNSPLHF. The CDR3 nucleotides are TGCGCCAGCAGCTTGGCCGGGACAGGGCTCTCCTATAATTCACCCCTCCACTTT. The variable domain in full, with the rest retrieved from reference TRBV5-1 and TRBJ1-6, is KAGVTQTPRYLIKTRGQQVTLSCSPISGHRSVSWYQQTPGQGLQFLFEYFSETQRNKGNFPGRFSGRQFSNSRSEMNVSTLELGDSALYLCASSLAGTGLSYNSPLHFGNGTRLTVT.